Reported below is one TCR beta chain. The antigen remains unidentified. Produced via immunoSEQ multiplex PCR; TCRdb's table is partial and in-frame only. The sample consists of over 25,000 clones, roughly four fifths of them appearing once. Germline assignment: CDR1 PRHDT and CDR2 FYEKMQ (reference sequence). J lost 5 bases, V lost 4 bases, and 10 bases had no gene match. This CDR3 is 16 amino acids long. The data are from a study of vaccination effects on CD4 cells after COVID-19. Background on the study: Samples gathered post-vaccine arrived a median of 72 days past the second dose.

Expansion of antigen-specific CD4+ T cells with viral peptide pools was carried out by the ViraFEST assay before sequencing. When around ten days of culture had elapsed, CD4+ T cells were isolated. The cohort was immunized with two doses of either the BNT162b2 or mRNA-1273 vaccine. Among the vaccine recipients, none had a prior SARS-CoV-2 infection, and nucleocapsid antibodies were negative. After about 2 million PBMC were placed in each well, they were cultured with approximately 9.4 IU/ml IL-2 and approximately 10 ug/ml peptides. IL-2 medium was substituted for half the medium on days 3 and 7. The chain links TRBV13 to TRBJ1-2, with 10 nucleotides matching TRBD1. This clonotype was sampled from a human donor who received a COVID-19 vaccine. Sequencing used CD4+ T cells from PBMCs cultured with HCoV-229E spike peptides, obtained after COVID-19 vaccination. DNA for the CDR3: TGTGCCAGCAGCTCGGGAGGGGACAGGGGACCATATGGCTACACCTTC. This gives the protein CASSSGGDRGPYGYTF.